This entry lists 14 T cell receptor beta chains sequenced from one sample in a study of identical twins. TCRdb reprocessed the 5' RACE reads with MiXCR, giving one entry per CDR3 protein. This table holds more than 1.5 million distinct CDR3 sequences, about 32% found once. Sequencing input: cord blood. Receptors were obtained from a newborn girl in good health.

This clonotype was detected only a few times. The chain is built from TRBV2 and TRBJ2-5; D is possibly TRBD2 (5 bases). With 2 bases removed from V and 4 bases from J, the gap between germline ends came to 8 bases. The CDR3 runs to 13 residues. Germline loops: CDR1 SNHLY, CDR2 FYNNEI. The CDR3 region is CASSEPTRETQYF. In DNA, the CDR3 is TGTGCCAGCAGTGAACCCACTAGAGAGACCCAGTACTTC.

This clonotype was counted between two and nine times. V is TRBV27 and J is TRBJ2-5; 7 bases line up with TRBD2. This CDR3 spans 14 amino acids. Trimming took 5 bases from V and 11 from J; bases not matched to a gene: 14. Germline CDR1 is MNHEY and CDR2 is SMNVEV (reference sequence). CDR3 loop: CASSTPTSYNEQYF. The CDR3 nucleotides read TGTGCCAGCAGTACCCCGACTAGCTACAATGAGCAGTACTTC.

CDR3 amino acids: CASITIPPSGRPQETQFF. For the CDR3, the DNA is TGCGCCAGCATCACGATCCCTCCTAGCGGGAGACCTCAAGAGACCCAGTTCTTC. The gene calls are TRBV5-1 and TRBJ2-5; TRBD2 agrees at 10 bases. The closer fit of TRBJ2-1 to the DNA end suggests the J call may be wrong. The CDR3 runs 18 residues. Germline CDR1 reads SGHRS; CDR2 reads YFSETQ.

This clonotype was counted a few times. V gene TRBV27 combines with J gene TRBJ2-7; 8 nucleotides agree with TRBD1. The V and J ends lost 5 bases and 4 bases, in that order; junction bases with no gene match: 7. The CDR3 loop spans 14 amino acids. Looked up from germline, CDR1 is MNHEY and CDR2 is SMNVEV (reference sequence). The CDR3 nucleotides read TGTGCCAGCAGTCGGACAGGGATGGGTTACGAGCAGTACTTC. Translation: CASSRTGMGYEQYF.

This chain connects TRBV3-1 to TRBJ1-2, with 8 nucleotides matching TRBD1. This CDR3 spans 15 amino acids. Germline assignment: CDR1 LGHDT and CDR2 YNNKEL (reference sequence). V lost 4 bases, J lost 3 bases, and 7 bases stayed unmatched. This chain's CDR3 is CASSPTGVGDYGYTF. In DNA, the CDR3 is TGTGCCAGCAGCCCGACAGGGGTTGGGGACTATGGCTACACCTTC.

This clonotype was seen a few times. This chain links TRBV2 with TRBJ2-5, with D tentatively TRBD2 (5 bases). CDR3 size: 14 residues. Trimming took 3 bases from V and 3 from J, leaving 11 bases between them. Germline V gene sequence: CDR1 SNHLY, CDR2 FYNNEI. In DNA, the CDR3 is TGTGCCAGCAGTGACCGGGGAACTAAAGAGACCCAGTACTTC. Protein product: CASSDRGTKETQYF.

This clonotype was recorded a few times. This chain uses TRBV29-1 with TRBJ2-1; D is perhaps TRBD1 or TRBD2 (6 bases each). CDR1 and CDR2 (germline): SQVTM, ANQGSEA. This CDR3 spans 13 amino acids. Trimming took 7 bases from V and 6 from J, leaving 16 bases between them. This chain's CDR3 is CSAPGGATNEQFF. The CDR3, as DNA: TGCAGCGCGCCCGGGGGCGCAACCAATGAGCAGTTCTTC.

This clonotype was counted ten times or more. This chain joins TRBV3-1 and TRBJ2-5, with TRBD2 identical over 8 bases. V lost 3 bases and J lost 4; bases outside the gene matches: 10. The CDR3 length is 16 residues. Germline CDR1 LGHDT, CDR2 YNNKEL (reference sequence). The CDR3 loop is CASSHETGTRGETQYF. The CDR3 region has the DNA TGTGCCAGCAGCCACGAAACCGGGACTAGGGGAGAGACCCAGTACTTC.

The chain links TRBV2 to TRBJ2-5; 9 bases fit TRBD1. Germline V gene sequence: CDR1 SNHLY, CDR2 FYNNEI. V dropped 10 bases and J dropped 5; count of bases not matched to a gene: 8. The CDR3 length is 13 residues. As DNA, the CDR3 is TGTGCCAACTCACAGGGGGCGAAGGAGACCCAGTACTTC. Amino acids: CANSQGAKETQYF.

The rearrangement links TRBV20-1 to TRBJ2-3; maybe TRBD2 (5 bases). CDR1 is DFQATT, CDR2 SNEGSKA, per germline (reference sequence). The CDR3 runs 11 residues. The CDR3 region is CRGSGTDTQYF. CDR3 DNA sequence: TGCAGGGGTAGCGGCACAGATACGCAGTATTTT.

V gene TRBV20-1 combines with J gene TRBJ1-5; unclear D gene. Per the germline V gene, CDR1 is DFQATT and CDR2 is SNEGSKA (reference sequence). V was shortened by 6 bases and J by 0 bases, with 21 bases between the two germline ends. This CDR3 has 17 residues. The CDR3 coding sequence is TGCAGTGCCCAAGGGAACAGTAGACCTTTTAGCAATCAGCCCCAGCATTTT. This encodes CSAQGNSRPFSNQPQHF.

The chain combines TRBV28 with TRBJ1-1, with 7 bases that match TRBD1. V lost 8 bases to trimming and J lost 0 bases; unmatched junction nucleotides: 15. Germline V gene lookup returns CDR1 MDHEN and CDR2 SYDVKM. The CDR3 length is 17 residues. This CDR3 is CASRVGGTVPMNTEAFF. CDR3 bases: TGTGCCAGCCGAGTAGGGGGGACAGTTCCCATGAACACTGAAGCTTTCTTT.

The genes are TRBV3-1 and TRBJ1-4; 7 bases fit TRBD1. With 4 bases clipped from V and 8 bases from J, the junction kept 10 bases outside the gene matches. The germline V gene encodes CDR1 LGHDT and CDR2 YNNKEL (reference sequence). The CDR3 loop spans 15 amino acids. In nucleotides, the CDR3 is TGTGCCAGCAGCCGACGGGGACAGCACAGGGAAAAACTGTTTTTT. Amino acids: CASSRRGQHREKLFF.

This rearrangement joins TRBV25-1 to TRBJ2-1, with D tentatively TRBD2 (6 bases). Deletions cut 7 bases from V and 9 bases from J, with 10 bases between. The CDR3 loop spans 11 amino acids. CDR1 MGHDK and CDR2 SYGVNS come from the germline V gene. The CDR3 bases are TGTGCCAGCACCGGGGGAACTGAGCAGTTCTTC. Translation gives CASTGGTEQFF.